Sequencing of this T cell receptor (beta chain) was carried out in a study of CD8+ T cells in alopecia areata. Study-level background: Tofacitinib therapy took 6 to 18 months; 6 months off drug came after. Disease severity was quantified as SALT score of affected scalp area. Study-level results: Scalp clonality and expanded CD8+ clones among the top 100 showed significant decreases with tofacitinib.

Noted treatment: oral pan-JAK inhibitor, 5-10 mg twice daily. Sorting of PBMCs yielded the CD4+ and CD8+ T cells. V dropped 4 bases and J dropped 5; count of bases not matched to a gene: 2. CDR3 length: 13 residues. Germline lookup yields CDR1 MGHRA and CDR2 YSYEKL. Reverse transcribed after extraction, RNA yielded cDNA as the sequencing template. The assay was immunoSEQ multiplex PCR, and TCRdb's table has in-frame clones only and misses some. Among 150,000 to 200,000 clones listed, 58% were seen once. Only a few counts were recorded for this clone. The antigen remains unidentified. The chain recombines TRBV4-1 with TRBJ2-1, with TRBD1 matching over 7 bases. This specimen was CD8+ T cells sorted from blood, taken at week 24, from a patient treated with tofacitinib. The receptor's source is a human donor with alopecia areata. This CDR3 is CASSPGQDNEQFF. In nucleotides, the CDR3 is TGCGCCAGCAGCCCCGGACAGGACAATGAGCAGTTCTTC.